This entry is about one T cell receptor beta chain. The data were taken from a study of blood T cell repertoires in COVID-19. About the research overall: There were acute and convalescent COVID-19 samples, and they came from the United States, Italy and Spain. PBMCs, B-cell-depleted T cells, or T cells were the source of the cDNA or gDNA that made up the material.

V was trimmed by 6 bases and J by 0 bases, leaving 19 bases between them. The CDR3 spans 17 residues. The V gene's germline CDR1 is LGHNT and CDR2 FRNRAP. Authors' data handling: Amplification with reference gene primers provided the estimates of nucleated cell counts. Profiled with immunoSEQ multiplex PCR; TCRdb holds only in-frame clones, not every one. V, J and clone size are those of that table, while D and trimming were read from the DNA. This table holds 110,000 or so clones, 85% found once. The sequence derives from a human donor in a cohort sampled during active COVID-19. Input material: peripheral blood. The gene calls are TRBV12-5 and TRBJ2-3, with D perhaps matching TRBD2 (5 bases). CDR3 bases: TGTGCTAGTGGCCTGGACTCTTACTCCCTTAGCACAGATACGCAGTATTTT. This sequence encodes CASGLDSYSLSTDTQYF.